One and the same sample provided the 18 T cell receptor beta chains below, sequenced in a study of control samples from healthy donors and cancer patients. Profiling relied on immunoSEQ multiplex PCR, and the TCRdb table lists in-frame clones only, not all of them. The profile shows approximately 100,000 clones, roughly 86% of them singletons. Sequences were obtained from blood. The receptors were sampled from a man in his 60s in good health.

This clone has only one observation. The chain carries TRBV24-1 and TRBJ1-1, with a tentative D call TRBD1 (6 bases). This CDR3 is 15 amino acids long. Germline lookup yields CDR1 KGHDR and CDR2 SFDVKD. Trimming shortened V by 3 bases and J by 3 bases, and 13 bases separated the two germline ends. In DNA form, the CDR3 reads TGTGCCACCAGTGATGTACAGGGATTGGACACTGAAGCTTTCTTT. It translates to CATSDVQGLDTEAFF.

The V call is TRBV27, the J call TRBJ2-3; 9 bases line up with TRBD2. The CDR3 length is 14 residues. V lost 6 bases to trimming and J lost 4 bases; unmatched junction nucleotides: 5. Germline values: CDR1 MNHEY, CDR2 SMNVEV (reference sequence). Written as DNA, the CDR3 is TGTGCCAGCAGGCCGGGACTAGCAGCAGATACGCAGTATTTT. It translates to CASRPGLAADTQYF.

This clone was found once. The chain couples TRBV25-1 to TRBJ2-1, with 8 bases lining up with TRBD2. CDR1 and CDR2 (germline): MGHDK, SYGVNS. V shed 4 bases, J shed 6 bases, and the junction held 8 bases outside the gene matches. CDR3 length: 15 amino acids. The CDR3 DNA reads TGTGCCAGCAGTGGTGCCAGCGGGAGTTCCAATGAGCAGTTCTTC. Protein: CASSGASGSSNEQFF.

The rearrangement joins TRBV5-1 to TRBJ2-5; D is perhaps TRBD1 or TRBD2 (6 bases each). The germline V gene has CDR1 SGHRS and CDR2 YFSETQ. The germline V and J ends were trimmed by 0 bases and 2 bases, with 11 bases remaining between them. This CDR3 comprises 15 residues. In DNA, the CDR3 is TGCGCCAGCAGCTTGGGGCGGGACATTCAAGAGACCCAGTACTTC. This codes for CASSLGRDIQETQYF.

The V gene is TRBV5-1, the J gene TRBJ1-3; maybe TRBD1 (5 bases). CDR1 and CDR2 (germline): SGHRS, YFSETQ. Trimming removed 4 bases at V and 0 bases at J, with 11 bases between. This CDR3 is 15 amino acids long. CDR3: CASSATAISGNTIYF. In nucleotides, the CDR3 is TGCGCCAGCAGCGCGACAGCCATCTCTGGAAACACCATATATTTT.

This clone was seen a single time. This rearrangement joins TRBV7-8 to TRBJ2-6, with TRBD1 matching over 7 bases. Germline CDR1 reads SGHVS; CDR2 reads FQNEAQ. This CDR3 region has 17 residues. V was clipped by 5 bases and J by 4 bases; unmatched bases: 11. CDR3 residues: CASSLKQGPEGANVLTF. Written as DNA, the CDR3 is TGTGCCAGCAGCCTAAAACAGGGGCCGGAGGGGGCCAACGTCCTGACTTTC.

The chain is built from TRBV4-2 and TRBJ1-4, with D possibly matching TRBD1 (6 bases). CDR1 and CDR2 from the germline V gene are LGHNA and YNFKEQ. The CDR3 is 15 amino acids. V was trimmed by 0 bases and J by 8 bases, leaving 13 bases between them. The CDR3 sequence: CASSQDRGRGEKLFF. In DNA form, the CDR3 reads TGTGCCAGCAGCCAAGATCGGGGGAGGGGGGAAAAACTGTTTTTT.

V usage is TRBV6-6 and J usage is TRBJ1-4, with 7 bases fitting TRBD1. This CDR3 is 17 amino acids long. Germline V gives CDR1 MNHNY, CDR2 SVGAGI (reference sequence). V was pared by 6 bases and J by 4 bases, with 14 bases of the junction left unmatched. CDR3 sequence reads: CASSRKQGIPFNEKLFF. The CDR3 DNA is TGTGCCAGCAGCCGAAAACAGGGGATACCCTTTAATGAAAAACTGTTTTTT.

The chain's CDR3 is CAISDLQGGGRNTEAFF. DNA for the CDR3: TGTGCCATCAGCGATTTACAGGGAGGGGGGAGAAACACTGAAGCTTTCTTT. The chain joins TRBV10-3 to TRBJ1-1; possible D gene TRBD1, 6 bases. Germline values: CDR1 ENHRY, CDR2 SYGVKD. Trimming cost V 6 bases and J 2 bases, with 22 bases left between them. This CDR3 comprises 17 residues.

For this clone: Other DNA sequences within the sample encode an identical CDR3. The chain has TRBV5-4 and TRBJ1-5; the D gene is possibly TRBD1 (6 bases). Germline V CDR1 and CDR2: SGHNT, YYREEE (reference sequence). V gave up 2 bases and J gave up 0 bases, with 9 bases separating them. The CDR3 is 15 amino acids. The CDR3 loop reads CASSLGGGSNQPQHF. The CDR3 nucleotides are TGTGCCAGCAGCTTAGGGGGGGGTAGCAATCAGCCCCAGCATTTT. Full variable domain (remainder filled in from reference TRBV5-4 and TRBJ1-5): ETGVTQSPTHLIKTRGQQVTLRCSSQSGHNTVSWYQQALGQGPQFIFQYYREEENGRGNFPPRFSGLQFPNYSSELNVNALELDDSALYLCASSLGGGSNQPQHFGDGTRLSIL.

This rearrangement joins TRBV2 to TRBJ1-4; TRBD1 is a possible D gene (6 bases). CDR1 is SNHLY and CDR2 is FYNNEI in the germline V gene. V gave up 1 base and J gave up 3 bases, with 9 bases separating them. CDR3 length: 15 residues. CDR3 sequence reads: CASSEGTVPNEKLFF. CDR3 bases: TGTGCCAGCAGTGAAGGGACAGTTCCTAATGAAAAACTGTTTTTT.

The rearrangement links TRBV9 to TRBJ1-1; D perhaps matches TRBD1 (6 bases). This CDR3 is built from 16 residues. Germline CDR1 and CDR2: SGDLS and YYNGEE. Between the trimmed V and J ends, which lost 4 bases and 2 bases, there was a span of 18 bases. The chain's CDR3 is CASSPRTVAPNTEAFF. As DNA, the CDR3 is TGTGCCAGCAGCCCGAGGACAGTGGCCCCTAACACTGAAGCTTTCTTT. The whole variable domain, remainder taken from reference TRBV9 and TRBJ1-1, is DSGVTQTPKHLITATGQRVTLRCSPRSGDLSVYWYQQSLDQGLQFLIQYYNGEERAKGNILERFSAQQFPDLHSELNLSSLELGDSALYFCASSPRTVAPNTEAFFGQGTRLTVV.

The chain carries TRBV3-1 (or the pseudogene TRBV3-2) and TRBJ2-7, with TRBD2 matching 8 bases. With 5 bases clipped from V and 3 bases from J, the junction kept 3 bases outside the gene matches. The CDR3 totals 13 residues. Germline CDR1 reads LGHDT; CDR2 reads YNNKEL (reference sequence). The CDR3 DNA reads as TGTGCCAGCAGCACCCGGGGGGGCTACGAGCAGTACTTC. It is translated as CASSTRGGYEQYF.

CDR3 sequence: CASSQSGWGQETQYF. The CDR3 DNA follows: TGTGCCAGCAGCCAAAGCGGGTGGGGCCAAGAGACCCAGTACTTC. The chain has TRBV7-9 and TRBJ2-5; possible D gene TRBD2, 6 bases. The CDR3 extends over 15 amino acids. In germline, CDR1 is SEHNR, CDR2 FQNEAQ (reference sequence). Trimming removed 5 bases from V and 1 base from J, with 14 bases in between.

The chain employs TRBV4-2 and TRBJ1-6, with D unresolved. Germline CDR1 reads LGHNA; CDR2 reads YNFKEQ. V was clipped by 0 bases and J by 10 bases, with 10 bases between them. The CDR3 runs 14 residues. The CDR3 sequence: CASSQEWGRSPLHF. The CDR3 coding sequence is TGTGCCAGCAGCCAAGAGTGGGGAAGATCACCCCTCCACTTT.

Only a few counts were recorded for this clone. V and J are TRBV21-1 and TRBJ2-3; TRBD2, the D gene given by the table, was not confirmed from the DNA. TRBV21-1 is assigned pseudogene status. The CDR3 is 19 residues long. The CDR3: CASSKANSSSGACTDTQYF. CDR3 in DNA: TGTGCCAGCAGCAAAGCGAATAGCAGCAGCGGGGCCTGCACAGATACGCAGTATTTT.

The chain joins TRBV7-3 to TRBJ1-1; D unresolved. V lost 2 bases and J lost 2, with 6 bases in between. The CDR3 runs to 13 residues. Per germline, CDR1 SGHTA and CDR2 FQGTGA. The CDR3 is CASSLVPNTEAFF. CDR3 nucleotides: TGTGCCAGCAGCTTAGTGCCAAACACTGAAGCTTTCTTT.

The gene calls are TRBV19 and TRBJ1-2; D is unresolved. The CDR3 extends over 11 amino acids. V lost 3 bases, J lost 8 bases, and 7 bases lay in between. From germline, CDR1 is LNHDA and CDR2 SQIVND (reference sequence). The CDR3 reads CASSIGLGYTF. The CDR3 nucleotides are TGTGCCAGTAGTATTGGGCTAGGCTACACCTTC.